The subject of this entry is one TCR beta chain. TCRdb re-called the 5' RACE reads with MiXCR, one entry per CDR3 protein. The sample gives hundreds of thousands of distinct CDR3 sequences, around an eighth of which show up once; approximately 15% is in the top ten. This entry is derived from a study of T cells after yellow fever vaccination. The sample in question was PBMCs, obtained on the day of the yellow fever booster vaccination. The clonotype originates from a man aged 30 to 45 who received the YFV17D yellow fever vaccine.

CDR3 sequence reads: CSARAPDGYTF. The CDR3 DNA reads as TGCAGTGCTCGAGCCCCAGATGGCTACACCTTC. The J gene is TRBJ1-2, the V gene TRBV20-1; D is unresolved. This CDR3 has 11 amino acids. V was clipped by 5 bases and J by 6 bases, with 10 bases between them. Germline V CDR1 and CDR2: DFQATT, SNEGSKA (reference sequence).